The 28 T cell receptor beta chains listed next were all sequenced from one sample in a study of type 1 and type 2 diabetes patients. Genomic DNA was the PCR template. A primer set of 30 forward and 13 reverse primers amplified the CDR3. TCRdb recomputed calls from the multiplex PCR reads with MiXCR, one row per CDR3 protein. This table has some 250,000 distinct CDR3 sequences, 47% appearing once. Input material: peripheral blood mononuclear cells (PBMCs). Receptors were obtained from a young man with type 2 diabetes.

The V gene is TRBV6-2 or TRBV6-3, the J gene TRBJ2-2; 8 nucleotides line up with TRBD2. CDR3 length: 15 amino acids. CDR1 and CDR2 from the germline V gene are MNHEY and SVGEGT. V was pared by 10 bases and J by 0 bases, with 7 bases of the junction left unmatched. This CDR3 reads CATRRSGANTGELFF. CDR3 sequence (DNA): TGTGCCACCAGACGTAGCGGGGCGAACACCGGGGAGCTGTTTTTT.

This clonotype came up a few times. The V and J genes are TRBV10-3 and TRBJ1-1, with 8 positions matching TRBD1. Germline V gives CDR1 ENHRY, CDR2 SYGVKD. The trim removed 6 bases at V and 1 base at J, leaving 7 bases unmatched. This CDR3 has 15 amino acids. The CDR3: CAIREQGEGNTEAFF. As DNA, the CDR3 is TGTGCCATCAGGGAACAGGGGGAGGGGAACACTGAAGCTTTCTTT.

The V gene is TRBV5-1, the J gene TRBJ2-1; TRBD2 agrees at 8 bases. TRBJ2-7 matches the DNA end more closely, so the J call is doubtful. This CDR3 has 15 residues. The germline V gene encodes CDR1 SGHRS and CDR2 YFSETQ. The CDR3 loop is CASSLGLAPYNEQYF. The CDR3, as DNA: TGCGCCAGCAGCTTGGGACTAGCGCCCTACAATGAGCAGTACTTC.

J is TRBJ2-2 and V is TRBV6-6; possibly TRBD2 for D (6 bases). V was shortened by 6 bases and J by 5 bases, with 19 bases between the two germline ends. The CDR3 is 16 residues long. Looked up from germline, CDR1 is MNHNY and CDR2 is SVGAGI (reference sequence). CDR3 sequence reads: CASSSMTSMETGELFF. CDR3 in DNA: TGTGCCAGCAGCTCCATGACTAGTATGGAGACCGGGGAGCTGTTTTTT.

The chain has TRBV19 and TRBJ2-7; 9 nucleotides align to TRBD1. The junction had 2 bases not matched to a gene; V was cut back by 4 bases and J by 7 bases. The CDR3 runs to 12 residues. Germline V gene sequence: CDR1 LNHDA, CDR2 SQIVND (reference sequence). The CDR3 region has the DNA TGTGCCAGTAGTAAACAGGGGGCGGAGCAGTACTTC. As protein: CASSKQGAEQYF.

Here the CDR3 DNA reads TGTGCCAGTACCCTGGGACAGGGCGTGGGCGAGCAGTACTTC. This gives the protein CASTLGQGVGEQYF. V and J are TRBV19 and TRBJ2-7; 9 bases are a match to TRBD1. The V gene end was trimmed by 7 bases and the J gene end by 6 bases; junction bases not matched to a gene: 10. Germline CDR1 reads LNHDA; CDR2 reads SQIVND (reference sequence). The CDR3 totals 14 residues.

The chain is built from TRBV19 and TRBJ1-2; D uncertain. Germline V gene data show CDR1 as LNHDA and CDR2 as SQIVND (reference sequence). V lost 7 bases to trimming and J lost 4 bases, with 16 bases between them. The CDR3 covers 14 residues. The CDR3 spells CASIAGDPPYGYTF. The CDR3 DNA reads TGTGCCAGTATCGCGGGTGATCCTCCCTATGGCTACACCTTC.

This clonotype was observed a single time. The CDR3 spells CASSLEGTMTIGELFF. CDR3 sequence (DNA): TGTGCCAGCAGCTTAGAGGGGACTATGACAATCGGGGAGCTGTTTTTT. The chain is built from TRBV7-6 and TRBJ2-2; 7 nucleotides line up with TRBD2. Trimming removed 1 base from V and 7 bases from J; junction bases left unmatched: 9. Germline lookup yields CDR1 SGHVS and CDR2 FNYEAQ. CDR3 length equals 16 residues.

This clonotype was seen a few times. The chain couples TRBV9 to TRBJ2-7, with 8 bases matching TRBD2. The V gene end was trimmed by 4 bases and the J gene end by 3 bases; junction bases not matched to a gene: 6. The CDR3 consists of 14 residues. The germline gives CDR1 SGDLS, CDR2 YYNGEE. CDR3 DNA: TGTGCCAGCAGCCCTACGACTAGCGTCTACGAGCAGTACTTC. Amino acids: CASSPTTSVYEQYF.

This chain connects TRBV28 to TRBJ1-1; D is uncertain. Trimming pared 2 bases from V and 5 bases from J, leaving 6 bases between. CDR3 length: 12 amino acids. Germline lookup yields CDR1 MDHEN and CDR2 SYDVKM. The CDR3 DNA sequence: TGTGCCAGCAGTTTAGTGGAGACTGAAGCTTTCTTT. Protein product: CASSLVETEAFF.

The V gene is TRBV4-1, the J gene TRBJ1-2; tentatively, D is TRBD1 (5 bases). The CDR3 contains 15 residues. V was trimmed by 3 bases and J by 0 bases, leaving 11 bases between them. CDR1 is MGHRA and CDR2 is YSYEKL in the germline V gene. CDR3 sequence reads: CASSHGGLSNYGYTF. In DNA form, the CDR3 reads TGCGCCAGCAGCCATGGGGGACTCTCTAACTATGGCTACACCTTC.

This clonotype was observed once. The chain carries TRBV7-2 and TRBJ2-3; the D is unclear. The CDR3 runs to 14 residues. With 5 bases removed from V and 2 bases from J, the gap between germline ends came to 11 bases. Germline V gene sequence: CDR1 SGHTA, CDR2 FQGNSA. CDR3 amino acids: CASSTRGSTDTQYF. The CDR3, as DNA: TGTGCCAGCAGCACCCGAGGATCCACAGATACGCAGTATTTT. Combining the CDR3 with reference TRBV7-2 and TRBJ2-3 gives the whole variable domain GAGVSQSPSNKVTEKGKDVELRCDPISGHTALYWYRQSLGQGLEFLIYFQGNSAPDKSGLPSDRFSAERTGGSVSTLTIQRTQQEDSAVYLCASSTRGSTDTQYFGPGTRLTVL.

This clonotype was observed a handful of times. The rearrangement joins TRBV7-2 to TRBJ2-4; no clear D. CDR1 is SGHTA, CDR2 FQGNSA, per germline. Trimming removed 1 base from V and 0 bases from J, with 7 bases in between. The CDR3 spans 15 residues. CDR3 bases: TGTGCCAGCAGCTTAGGAGACCTAGCCAAAAACATTCAGTACTTC. It translates to CASSLGDLAKNIQYF.

The V and J genes are TRBV20-1 and TRBJ2-3; D remains unclear. Germline loops: CDR1 DFQATT, CDR2 SNEGSKA (reference sequence). Trimming cost V 0 bases and J 4 bases, with 5 bases left between them. The CDR3 covers 12 residues. The CDR3 spells CSARELADTQYF. Written as DNA, the CDR3 is TGCAGTGCTAGAGAATTGGCAGATACGCAGTATTTT.

V usage is TRBV7-9 and J usage is TRBJ2-5; D perhaps matches TRBD2 (5 bases). Germline V CDR1 and CDR2: SEHNR, FQNEAQ (reference sequence). V shed 9 bases and J shed 5 bases, with 19 bases lying between them. The CDR3 runs 14 residues. CDR3 sequence: CASSLRGMGETQYF. The CDR3 coding sequence is TGTGCCAGTAGCCTACGAGGGATGGGGGAGACCCAGTACTTC.

The rearrangement uses TRBV20-1 and TRBJ1-2; D not certain. Deletions cut 3 bases from V and 0 bases from J, with 11 bases between. The germline CDR1 and CDR2 sequences are DFQATT and SNEGSKA (reference sequence). The CDR3 totals 14 residues. CDR3 bases: TGCAGTGCTAGGACTGTGGGCACTAACTATGGCTACACCTTC. Amino acids: CSARTVGTNYGYTF.

V and J are TRBV7-9 and TRBJ2-7; 8 nucleotides agree with TRBD2. The germline CDR1 and CDR2 sequences are SEHNR and FQNEAQ (reference sequence). CDR3 length: 13 amino acids. With V trimmed by 11 bases and J by 1 base, 7 bases remained unmatched. The CDR3 DNA sequence: TGTGCCGTCCGGGGGGGCAATTCCTACGAGCAGTACTTC. Residues: CAVRGGNSYEQYF.

The genes are TRBV7-3 and TRBJ1-6; D is undetermined. CDR1 is SGHTA and CDR2 is FQGTGA in the germline V gene. Deletions cut 5 bases from V and 3 bases from J, with 5 bases between. CDR3 size: 13 residues. The CDR3 loop reads CASSPDYNSPLHF. CDR3 DNA sequence: TGTGCCAGCAGCCCAGACTATAATTCACCCCTCCACTTT.

The chain is built from TRBV3-1 and TRBJ2-2, with TRBD2 identical over 10 bases. V shed 4 bases, J shed 7 bases, and the junction held 6 bases outside the gene matches. The CDR3 is 15 amino acids. From germline, CDR1 is LGHDT and CDR2 YNNKEL (reference sequence). CDR3 DNA: TGTGCCAGCAGCCCCCTAGCGGGGGCGGTCGGGGAGCTGTTTTTT. It codes for CASSPLAGAVGELFF.

The J gene is TRBJ1-3, the V gene TRBV30; no clear D gene. CDR3 size: 12 residues. With 5 bases removed from V and 0 bases from J, the gap between germline ends came to 5 bases. Looked up from germline, CDR1 is GTSNPN and CDR2 is SVGIG (reference sequence). The chain's CDR3 is CAWGHSGNTIYF. CDR3 sequence (DNA): TGTGCCTGGGGTCACTCTGGAAACACCATATATTTT.

The rearrangement joins TRBV27 to TRBJ1-4, with 8 bases matching TRBD1. The CDR3 extends over 15 amino acids. Trimming took 5 bases from V and 4 from J; bases not matched to a gene: 6. CDR1 and CDR2 (germline): MNHEY, SMNVEV (reference sequence). The CDR3 loop reads CASSPRQGLNEKLFF. CDR3 DNA: TGTGCCAGCAGTCCGAGACAGGGGCTTAATGAAAAACTGTTTTTT. The variable domain in full, completed from reference TRBV27 and TRBJ1-4, reads EAQVTQNPRYLITVTGKKLTVTCSQNMNHEYMSWYRQDPGLGLRQIYYSMNVEVTDKGDVPEGYKVSRKEKRNFPLILESPSPNQTSLYFCASSPRQGLNEKLFFGSGTQLSVL.

The rearrangement joins TRBV20-1 to TRBJ2-5; 10 positions match TRBD2. The CDR3 contains 16 residues. After removal of 4 bases from V and 0 bases from J, the junction contained 8 bases not matched to a gene. In germline, CDR1 is DFQATT, CDR2 SNEGSKA (reference sequence). For the CDR3, the DNA is TGCAGTGCTACCAGGGGTAGCGGGGGGTACCAAGAGACCCAGTACTTC. This codes for CSATRGSGGYQETQYF.

The count of this clonotype is one. A much larger clone is a single base away; this may be a read error. The rearrangement links TRBV30 to TRBJ1-1; no clear D. V gave up 3 bases and J gave up 10 bases, with 12 bases separating them. CDR1 and CDR2 from the germline V gene are GTSNPN and SVGIG (reference sequence). The CDR3 is 11 residues long. In DNA, the CDR3 is TGTGCCTGGAGGGATATCCCTGGAGCTTTCTTT. Protein product: CAWRDIPGAFF. The full variable domain, its missing parts supplied by reference TRBV30 and TRBJ1-1, is SQTIHQWPATLVQPVGSPLSLECTVEGTSNPNLYWYRQAAGRGLQLLFYSVGIGQISSEVPQNLSASRPQDRQFILSSKKLLLSDSGFYLCAWRDIPGAFFGQGTRLTVV.

In this sample, this clonotype turned up a few times. The chain carries TRBV18 and TRBJ1-1; 8 bases map to TRBD1. Germline values: CDR1 KGHSH, CDR2 LQKENI. The CDR3 extends over 14 amino acids. V was pared by 8 bases and J by 2 bases, with 7 bases of the junction left unmatched. Here the CDR3 reads CASLRQGINTEAFF. Written as DNA, the CDR3 is TGTGCCAGCCTCAGACAGGGGATTAACACTGAAGCTTTCTTT. Filled out from reference TRBV18 and TRBJ1-1, the complete variable domain reads NAGVMQNPRHLVRRRGQEARLRCSPMKGHSHVYWYRQLPEEGLKFMVYLQKENIIDESGMPKERFSAEFPKEGPSILRIQQVVRGDSAAYFCASLRQGINTEAFFGQGTRLTVV.

Comments on this clonotype: Sequence at one end of the junction differs from germline and may be a read error. The chain employs TRBV9 and TRBJ1-3; D may be TRBD1 (5 bases). The CDR3 has 15 residues. Germline V lookup: CDR1 SGDLS, CDR2 YYNGEE. CDR3 loop: CASNVDSNSGNTIYF. The DNA for the CDR3 is TGTGCCAGCAACGTAGACAGTAACTCTGGAAACACCATATATTTT.

This clonotype was observed a handful of times. A junction end diverges from the germline sequence, so it may reflect a read error. The genes are TRBV7-7 and TRBJ2-5; 8 bases line up with TRBD1. The CDR3 is made up of 17 amino acids. Germline CDR1 SSHAT, CDR2 FNYEAQ (reference sequence). In DNA, the CDR3 is TGTGCCAACAGCCAGGGGGCCGTATCTAGTGGTTCGCAGACCCAGTACTTC. This codes for CANSQGAVSSGSQTQYF.

This clonotype was counted a few times. The chain has TRBV30 and TRBJ1-6; the D is unclear. Germline CDR1 GTSNPN, CDR2 SVGIG (reference sequence). The CDR3 spans 13 residues. The ends were cut back, 4 bases at V and 4 bases at J, with 8 bases in the middle. CDR3 bases: TGTGCCTGGACATCGACTTATAATTCACCCCTCCACTTT. This gives the protein CAWTSTYNSPLHF.

The genes are TRBV28 and TRBJ2-2, with a tentative D call TRBD2 (6 bases). The germline V gene has CDR1 MDHEN and CDR2 SYDVKM. The germline V and J ends were trimmed by 6 bases and 5 bases, with 13 bases remaining between them. This CDR3 is built from 14 residues. The CDR3 DNA reads as TGTGCCAGCAGCCGTGACAGCGGGACCGGGGAGCTGTTTTTT. Translation gives CASSRDSGTGELFF.